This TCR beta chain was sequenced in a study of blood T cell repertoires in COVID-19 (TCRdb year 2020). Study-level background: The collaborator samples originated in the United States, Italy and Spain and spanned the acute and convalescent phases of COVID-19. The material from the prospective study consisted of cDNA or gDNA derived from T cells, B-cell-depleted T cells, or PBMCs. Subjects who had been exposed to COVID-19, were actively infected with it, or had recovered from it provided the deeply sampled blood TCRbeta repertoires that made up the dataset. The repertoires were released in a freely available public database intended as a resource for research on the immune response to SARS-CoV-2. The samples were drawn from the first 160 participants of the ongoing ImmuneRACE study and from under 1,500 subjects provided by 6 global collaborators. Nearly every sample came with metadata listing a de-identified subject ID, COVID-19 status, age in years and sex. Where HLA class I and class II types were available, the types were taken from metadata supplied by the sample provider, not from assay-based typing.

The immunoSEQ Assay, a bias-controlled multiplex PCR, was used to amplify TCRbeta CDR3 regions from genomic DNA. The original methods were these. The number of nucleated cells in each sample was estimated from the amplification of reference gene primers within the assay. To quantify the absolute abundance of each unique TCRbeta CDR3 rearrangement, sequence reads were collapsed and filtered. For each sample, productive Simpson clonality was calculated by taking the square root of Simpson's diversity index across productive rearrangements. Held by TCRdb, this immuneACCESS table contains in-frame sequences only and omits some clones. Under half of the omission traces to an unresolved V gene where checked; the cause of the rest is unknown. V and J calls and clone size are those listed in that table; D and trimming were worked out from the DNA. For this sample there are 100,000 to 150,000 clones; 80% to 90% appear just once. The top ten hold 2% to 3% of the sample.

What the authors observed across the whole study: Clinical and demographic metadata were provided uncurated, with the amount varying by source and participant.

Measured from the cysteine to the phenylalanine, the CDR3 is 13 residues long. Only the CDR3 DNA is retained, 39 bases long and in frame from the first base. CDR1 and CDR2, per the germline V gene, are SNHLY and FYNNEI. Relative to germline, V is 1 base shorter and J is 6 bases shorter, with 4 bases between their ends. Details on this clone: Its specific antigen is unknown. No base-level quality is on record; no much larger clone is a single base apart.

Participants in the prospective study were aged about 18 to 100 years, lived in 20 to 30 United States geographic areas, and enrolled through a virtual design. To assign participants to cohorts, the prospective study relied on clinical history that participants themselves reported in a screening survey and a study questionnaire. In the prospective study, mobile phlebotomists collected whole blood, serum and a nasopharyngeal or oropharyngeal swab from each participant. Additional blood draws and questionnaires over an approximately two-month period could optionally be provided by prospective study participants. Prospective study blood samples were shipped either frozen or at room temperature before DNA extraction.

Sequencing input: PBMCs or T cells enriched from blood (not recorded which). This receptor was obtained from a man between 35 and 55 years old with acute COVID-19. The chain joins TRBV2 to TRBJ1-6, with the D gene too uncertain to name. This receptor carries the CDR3 CASSEGPNSPLHF. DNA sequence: TGTGCCAGCAGTGAAGGGCCTAATTCACCCCTCCACTTT.